Each of the 3 T cell receptor beta chains below was sequenced from the same sample in a study of T-cell reconstitution after alpha-beta-depleted transplantation in children. As it was prepared, the TCRbeta library received unique molecular identifiers. TCRdb redid the calling of the PCR reads with MiXCR, one entry per CDR3 protein. The sample has about 240,000 distinct CDR3 sequences, roughly a quarter seen once. The sequences come from PBMCs, collected before TCRalphabeta/CD19-depleted stem cell transplant. The receptors shown here come from a girl between 2 and 10 years old with Fanconi anemia, due to receive a stem cell transplant.

Concerning this clonotype itself: An end of the junction does not agree with germline; a read error may underlie this. This chain links TRBV20-1 with TRBJ2-1; no reliable D call. The CDR3 is made up of 11 amino acids. The germline gives CDR1 DFQATT, CDR2 SNEGSKA (reference sequence). DNA of the CDR3: TGCAGTGCTGACAACTACAATGAGGAGTTCTTC. Protein sequence: CSADNYNEEFF.

The sample holds a few counts of this clonotype. The chain is built from TRBV20-1 and TRBJ2-7; TRBD1 agrees at 8 bases. After removal of 3 bases from V and 6 bases from J, the junction contained 13 bases not matched to a gene. This CDR3 spans 15 amino acids. Germline loops: CDR1 DFQATT, CDR2 SNEGSKA (reference sequence). This chain's CDR3 is CSARPGQGSLSEQYF. The CDR3 nucleotides read TGCAGTGCTAGGCCAGGACAGGGCTCCCTGAGCGAGCAGTACTTC.

This clonotype was recorded many times. This chain uses TRBV29-1 with TRBJ2-7; 9 positions match TRBD2. Trimming took 6 bases from V and 6 from J; bases not matched to a gene: 6. The CDR3 contains 12 residues. Germline V gene sequence: CDR1 SQVTM, CDR2 ANQGSEA. The CDR3 here is CSVRGGRFEQYF. The CDR3 DNA reads TGCAGCGTGCGGGGGGGGCGCTTCGAGCAGTACTTC.